Detailed here is one T cell receptor (beta chain). Its target is not known. This sample is part of a study of immune evolution from preneoplasia to lung adenocarcinoma. Findings and limits, study-wide: Top clone share appeared to fall from AAH through AIS, MIA, adenocarcinoma.

The protocol was immunoSEQ multiplex PCR, while the TCRdb copy is restricted to in-frame clones and leaves out a portion. The sample includes around 15,000 clones, about 86% of them seen just once. The ends were cut back, 0 bases at V and 5 bases at J, with 12 bases in the middle. Germline CDR1 and CDR2: SGDLS and YYNGEE. The CDR3 extends over 15 amino acids. The sequence derives from a person aged 65 to 85 with invasive lung adenocarcinoma. The chain employs TRBV9 and TRBJ2-4; no reliable D call. Sequencing was done on a sample of FFPE invasive lung adenocarcinoma tissue. CDR3 residues: CASSVGGRSENIQYF. CDR3 DNA: TGTGCCAGCAGCGTAGGAGGCCGGTCAGAAAACATTCAGTACTTC.